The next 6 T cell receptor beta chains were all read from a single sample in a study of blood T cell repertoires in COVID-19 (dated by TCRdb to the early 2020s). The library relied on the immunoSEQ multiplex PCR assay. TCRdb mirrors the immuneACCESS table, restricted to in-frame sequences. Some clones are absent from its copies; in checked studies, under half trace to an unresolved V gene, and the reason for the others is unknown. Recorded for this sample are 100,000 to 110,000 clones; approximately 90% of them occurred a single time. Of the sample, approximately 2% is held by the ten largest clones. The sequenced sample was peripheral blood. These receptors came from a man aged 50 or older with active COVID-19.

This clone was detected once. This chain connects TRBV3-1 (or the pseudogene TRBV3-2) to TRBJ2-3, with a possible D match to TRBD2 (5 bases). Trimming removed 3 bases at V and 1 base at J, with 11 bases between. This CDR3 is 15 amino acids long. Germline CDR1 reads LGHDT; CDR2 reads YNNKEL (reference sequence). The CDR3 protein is CASSQREMRTDTQYF. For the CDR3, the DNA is TGTGCCAGCAGCCAGAGGGAAATGCGCACAGATACGCAGTATTTT.

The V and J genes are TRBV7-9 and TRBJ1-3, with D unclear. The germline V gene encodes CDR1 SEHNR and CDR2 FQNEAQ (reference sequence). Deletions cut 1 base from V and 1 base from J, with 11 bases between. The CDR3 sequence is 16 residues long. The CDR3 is CASSLVNSGSGNTIYF. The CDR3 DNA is TGTGCCAGCAGCTTAGTAAACAGTGGTTCTGGAAACACCATATATTTT.

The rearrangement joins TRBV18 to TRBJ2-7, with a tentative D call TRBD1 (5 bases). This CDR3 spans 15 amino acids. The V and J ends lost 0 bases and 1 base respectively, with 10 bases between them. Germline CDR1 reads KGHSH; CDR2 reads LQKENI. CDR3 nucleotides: TGTGCCAGCTCACCACCGGGGCGCCCATCCTACGAGCAGTACTTC. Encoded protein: CASSPPGRPSYEQYF.

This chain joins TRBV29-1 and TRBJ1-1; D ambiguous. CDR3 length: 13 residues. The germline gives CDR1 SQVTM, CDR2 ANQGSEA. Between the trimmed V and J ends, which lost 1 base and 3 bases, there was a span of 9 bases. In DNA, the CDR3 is TGCAGCGTTGAAGGCTATATGGACACTGAAGCTTTCTTT. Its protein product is CSVEGYMDTEAFF.

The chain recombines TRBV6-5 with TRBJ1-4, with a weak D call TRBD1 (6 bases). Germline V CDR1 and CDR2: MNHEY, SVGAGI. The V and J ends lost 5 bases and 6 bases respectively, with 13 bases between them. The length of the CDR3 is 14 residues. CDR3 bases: TGTGCCAGCAGTACCGACAGGTGGGATGAAAAACTGTTTTTT. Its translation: CASSTDRWDEKLFF.

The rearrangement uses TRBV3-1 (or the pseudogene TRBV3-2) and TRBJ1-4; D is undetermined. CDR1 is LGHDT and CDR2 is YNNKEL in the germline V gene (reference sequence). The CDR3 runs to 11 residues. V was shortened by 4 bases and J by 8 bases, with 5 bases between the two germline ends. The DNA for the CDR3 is TGTGCCAGCAGCCTTCGGGAAAAACTGTTTTTT. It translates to CASSLREKLFF.